Below, 30 T cell receptor beta chains from the same sample are listed, as sequenced in a study of T-cell reconstitution after alpha-beta-depleted transplantation in children. Preparation of the TCRbeta library used unique molecular identifiers. TCRdb fed the PCR reads into MiXCR, producing one record per CDR3 protein. The sample includes about 20,000 distinct CDR3 sequences, over 10% of them seen just once. Sample: PBMCs, mostly from graft donor cells, taken 60 days after TCRalphabeta/CD19-depleted stem cell transplant. These receptors came from a female patient under 10 years old who had a stem cell transplant for congenital amegakaryocytic thrombocytopenia, so the T cells may come from the graft donor.

This clonotype has a count of ten or more. The CDR3 protein is CASRVTGGRAETQYF. As DNA, the CDR3 is TGTGCCAGCAGAGTGACAGGGGGGAGAGCGGAGACCCAGTACTTC. This sequence joins TRBV6-6 and TRBJ2-5, with 9 bases matching TRBD1. This CDR3 spans 15 amino acids. The ends lost 6 bases at V and 5 bases at J; junction bases unmatched: 10. CDR1 MNHNY and CDR2 SVGAGI come from the germline V gene (reference sequence).

This clonotype has at least ten counts. The chain carries TRBV28 and TRBJ2-1; D remains unclear. Trimming removed 3 bases at V and 1 base at J, with 7 bases between. This CDR3 spans 14 amino acids. Germline CDR1 is MDHEN and CDR2 is SYDVKM. CDR3 nucleotide sequence: TGTGCCAGCAGTTTTGCCGGATCCTACAATGAGCAGTTCTTC. Its protein product is CASSFAGSYNEQFF.

Many counts were recorded for this clonotype. This CDR3 is CSARGSGGMGTDTQYF. DNA of the CDR3: TGCAGTGCTAGAGGGTCGGGAGGGATGGGTACAGATACGCAGTATTTT. J is TRBJ2-3 and V is TRBV20-1, with 8 bases fitting TRBD2. The J segment lost 3 bases and the V segment lost 1 base, leaving 9 bases of the junction unmatched. The CDR3 extends over 16 amino acids. Germline assignment: CDR1 DFQATT and CDR2 SNEGSKA (reference sequence).

The sample holds many counts of this clonotype. The chain employs TRBV6-1 and TRBJ2-5; the D gene is possibly TRBD1 (5 bases). CDR1 and CDR2 (germline): MNHNS, SASEGT. The length of the CDR3 is 12 residues. V lost 3 bases and J 5 bases, leaving 7 bases between the germline ends. The CDR3 sequence: CASSEGLETQYF. The CDR3 nucleotides are TGTGCCAGCAGTGAGGGGCTTGAGACCCAGTACTTC.

The sample holds a few counts of this clonotype. The chain combines TRBV5-4 with TRBJ1-3; D gene ambiguous. Looked up from germline, CDR1 is SGHNT and CDR2 is YYREEE (reference sequence). Trimming stripped 0 bases from V and 8 bases from J, with 12 bases between. CDR3 length: 14 residues. Here the CDR3 reads CASSLVAAPDTIYF. DNA of the CDR3: TGTGCCAGCAGCTTGGTAGCAGCCCCGGACACCATATATTTT.

In its sample, this clonotype was seen many times. V gene TRBV27 combines with J gene TRBJ2-6; D ambiguous. Germline V lookup: CDR1 MNHEY, CDR2 SMNVEV (reference sequence). V gave up 7 bases and J gave up 4 bases, with 11 bases separating them. CDR3 length: 14 residues. The CDR3 sequence: CASIVSEGANVLTF. The CDR3 nucleotides are TGTGCCAGCATAGTTTCAGAAGGGGCCAACGTCCTGACTTTC.

At least ten counts were recorded for this clonotype. The V and J genes are TRBV7-9 and TRBJ2-7, with 9 positions matching TRBD2. This CDR3 spans 16 amino acids. CDR1 is SEHNR and CDR2 is FQNEAQ in the germline V gene (reference sequence). V was pared by 3 bases and J by 2 bases, with 8 bases of the junction left unmatched. CDR3 nucleotides: TGTGCCAGCAGCTTGGGCCGGACTAGCGTTACCTACGAGCAGTACTTC. It specifies CASSLGRTSVTYEQYF. The full variable domain, in which reference TRBV7-9 and TRBJ2-7 provide the parts outside the CDR3, is DTGVSQNPRHKITKRGQNVTFRCDPISEHNRLYWYRQTLGQGPEFLTYFQNEAQLEKSRLLSDRFSAERPKGSFSTLEIQRTEQGDSAMYLCASSLGRTSVTYEQYFGPGTRLTVT.

This clonotype has a handful of counts. V and J are TRBV12-5 and TRBJ1-2, with TRBD1 as a possible D gene (5 bases). Trimming stripped 1 base from V and 6 bases from J, with 15 bases between. CDR3 length: 15 amino acids. Looked up from germline, CDR1 is LGHNT and CDR2 is FRNRAP. CDR3 amino acids: CASGLALQGKDGYTF. CDR3 DNA sequence: TGTGCTAGTGGTTTGGCCCTCCAGGGAAAAGATGGCTACACCTTC.

At least ten counts were recorded for this clonotype. The chain combines TRBV4-2 with TRBJ2-6, with 12 bases lining up with TRBD2. The CDR3 sequence is 18 residues long. The germline CDR1 and CDR2 sequences are LGHNA and YNFKEQ. The junction had 9 bases not matched to a gene; V was cut back by 8 bases and J by 1 base. As DNA, the CDR3 is TGTGCCAGCCGCGCCGGACTAGCGGGGTATTCTGGGGCCAACGTCCTGACTTTC. It encodes CASRAGLAGYSGANVLTF.

The chain recombines TRBV20-1 with TRBJ1-6, with TRBD1 as a possible D gene (6 bases). The CDR3 runs to 14 residues. V was shortened by 1 base and J by 6 bases, with 10 bases between the two germline ends. The V gene's germline CDR1 is DFQATT and CDR2 SNEGSKA (reference sequence). The CDR3: CSARAGAGNSPLHF. The CDR3, as DNA: TGCAGTGCTAGAGCAGGGGCCGGTAATTCACCCCTCCACTTT.

This clonotype was seen many times. The DNA for the CDR3 is TGCAGCGTTGAAGAATGGGGCACTGAAGCTTTCTTT. Amino acids: CSVEEWGTEAFF. This chain connects TRBV29-1 to TRBJ1-1; D is unresolved. Trimming removed 0 bases from V and 4 bases from J, with 6 bases in between. Germline CDR1 SQVTM, CDR2 ANQGSEA. This CDR3 is built from 12 residues.

This clonotype showed up many times. The rearrangement joins TRBV12-3 or TRBV12-4 to TRBJ2-1; D possibly corresponds to TRBD2 (5 bases). This CDR3 is built from 13 residues. V was clipped by 3 bases and J by 7 bases, with 10 bases between them. The DNA of the CDR3 is TGTGCCAGCAGTTTGGTTGGCGGGAATGAGCAGTTCTTC. Its translation is CASSLVGGNEQFF.

This clonotype was seen ten or more times. The chain joins TRBV6-2 or TRBV6-3 to TRBJ2-7; D is unresolved. The CDR3 runs 14 residues. V shed 5 bases and J shed 7 bases, with 18 bases lying between them. Germline V gene lookup returns CDR1 MNHEY and CDR2 SVGEGT. As DNA, the CDR3 is TGTGCCAGCAGTACAACCAAAGGCAGACGGGAGCAGTACTTC. Its translation is CASSTTKGRREQYF.

Ten or more counts support this clonotype. V gene TRBV18 combines with J gene TRBJ2-1; D call uncertain. The germline V and J ends were trimmed by 2 bases and 5 bases, with 13 bases remaining between them. The CDR3 extends over 15 amino acids. The germline CDR1 and CDR2 sequences are KGHSH and LQKENI. CDR3 sequence: CASSPGNPGDNEQFF. The CDR3 nucleotides read TGTGCCAGCTCACCAGGCAACCCCGGTGACAATGAGCAGTTCTTC.

This clonotype was recorded at least ten times. The chain recombines TRBV20-1 with TRBJ2-5; 8 bases line up with TRBD2. The CDR3 is 17 amino acids. The ends lost 3 bases at V and 5 bases at J; junction bases unmatched: 17. From germline, CDR1 is DFQATT and CDR2 SNEGSKA (reference sequence). CDR3 nucleotides: TGCAGTGCTAGGTTTCTACTAGGCGGGAGGAGAGCGGAGACCCAGTACTTC. Translating it yields CSARFLLGGRRAETQYF.

V is TRBV9 and J is TRBJ2-3, with D tentatively TRBD1 or TRBD2 (5 bases each). CDR1 and CDR2 from the germline V gene are SGDLS and YYNGEE. V lost 7 bases and J 4 bases, leaving 19 bases between the germline ends. This CDR3 spans 15 amino acids. CDR3 bases: TGTGCCAGCGAAAGAACCGGGACCGCTGCAGATACGCAGTATTTT. Translating gives CASERTGTAADTQYF.

This clonotype is classed as medium-sized. This sequence joins TRBV7-2 and TRBJ2-7, with D unresolved. The CDR3 contains 14 residues. V dropped 1 base and J dropped 0 bases, with 7 bases sitting between them. CDR1 is SGHTA and CDR2 is FQGNSA in the germline V gene. The CDR3 sequence: CASSLGRSSYEQYF. The CDR3 DNA reads as TGTGCCAGCAGCTTAGGCAGGAGCTCCTACGAGCAGTACTTC. The variable domain in full, with the rest retrieved from reference TRBV7-2 and TRBJ2-7, is GAGVSQSPSNKVTEKGKDVELRCDPISGHTALYWYRQSLGQGLEFLIYFQGNSAPDKSGLPSDRFSAERTGGSVSTLTIQRTQQEDSAVYLCASSLGRSSYEQYFGPGTRLTVT.

This clonotype is classed as medium-sized. This sequence joins TRBV7-3 and TRBJ2-3, with a weak D call TRBD2 (5 bases). V gave up 2 bases and J gave up 2 bases, with 11 bases separating them. The CDR3 totals 15 residues. The germline gives CDR1 SGHTA, CDR2 FQGTGA. For the CDR3, the DNA is TGTGCCAGCAGCTTACAGGCTAGCTTCACAGATACGCAGTATTTT. It encodes CASSLQASFTDTQYF.

This clonotype was found many times. The rearrangement uses TRBV14 and TRBJ2-7, with TRBD1 identical over 8 bases. CDR1 and CDR2 (germline): SGHDN, FVKESK. The V gene end was trimmed by 4 bases and the J gene end by 0 bases; junction bases not matched to a gene: 2. The CDR3 is 14 residues long. For the CDR3, the DNA is TGTGCCAGCAGCCGGACAGGGAGCTCCTACGAGCAGTACTTC. This encodes CASSRTGSSYEQYF.

This clonotype was found many times. The V and J genes are TRBV11-2 and TRBJ2-1; TRBD1 matches 7 bases. The CDR3 sequence is 16 residues long. The V segment lost 5 bases and the J segment 1 base; nucleotides outside the gene matches: 8. Germline CDR1 reads SGHAT; CDR2 reads FQNNGV. The CDR3 DNA is TGTGCCAGCAGCCCGTGGACAGGTCGGTCCTACAATGAGCAGTTCTTC. Translation: CASSPWTGRSYNEQFF.

This clonotype was detected many times. V is TRBV12-3 or TRBV12-4 and J is TRBJ1-2; D not resolved. V lost 2 bases and J 8 bases, leaving 12 bases between the germline ends. The CDR3 spans 13 residues. CDR3 coding DNA: TGTGCCAGCAGTTTAATCGAGTTGCGGGGCTACACCTTC. Translating it yields CASSLIELRGYTF.

At least ten counts were recorded for this clonotype. The chain has TRBV3-1 and TRBJ2-1; TRBD1 matches 11 bases. This CDR3 region has 14 residues. CDR1 LGHDT and CDR2 YNNKEL come from the germline V gene (reference sequence). With 1 base clipped from V and 9 bases from J, the junction kept 2 bases outside the gene matches. The CDR3 nucleotides are TGTGCCAGCAGCCAAGGGACAGGGGGCTTTGAGCAGTTCTTC. Translating gives CASSQGTGGFEQFF.

At least ten counts were recorded for this clonotype. The chain uses TRBV7-2 and TRBJ2-2, with D unclear. The germline V gene encodes CDR1 SGHTA and CDR2 FQGNSA. The CDR3 is 14 amino acids. V was pared by 1 base and J by 7 bases, with 10 bases between. DNA for the CDR3: TGTGCCAGCAGCTTAGGTCGGCGCGACGGGGAGCTGTTTTTT. It specifies CASSLGRRDGELFF.

This clonotype occurred many times. This chain joins TRBV5-1 and TRBJ2-3, with 9 bases fitting TRBD2. V dropped 1 base and J dropped 3; count of bases not matched to a gene: 15. Germline V CDR1 and CDR2: SGHRS, YFSETQ. This CDR3 comprises 19 residues. The CDR3 spells CASSLRLREGRLLTDTQYF. As DNA, the CDR3 is TGCGCCAGCAGCTTGAGATTGCGGGAGGGCCGGCTGCTTACAGATACGCAGTATTTT.

At least ten counts were recorded for this clonotype. The J gene is TRBJ2-1, the V gene TRBV5-1; the D is unclear. Germline V lookup: CDR1 SGHRS, CDR2 YFSETQ. The CDR3 runs 16 residues. V was shortened by 1 base and J by 7 bases, with 18 bases between the two germline ends. CDR3 sequence: CASSLLTPPFGNEQFF. For the CDR3, the DNA is TGCGCCAGCAGCTTGTTAACCCCCCCGTTTGGGAATGAGCAGTTCTTC.

V usage is TRBV30 and J usage is TRBJ1-6; D uncertain. Germline V gene sequence: CDR1 GTSNPN, CDR2 SVGIG (reference sequence). The CDR3 is made up of 12 amino acids. Trimming cost V 0 bases and J 5 bases, with 2 bases left between them. The CDR3 DNA reads as TGTGCCTGGAGTGTCCATAATTCACCCCTCCACTTT. Translating it yields CAWSVHNSPLHF. Looking up the rest from reference TRBV30 and TRBJ1-6 gives the full variable domain: SQTIHQWPATLVQPVGSPLSLECTVEGTSNPNLYWYRQAAGRGLQLLFYSVGIGQISSEVPQNLSASRPQDRQFILSSKKLLLSDSGFYLCAWSVHNSPLHFGNGTRLTVT.

This clonotype was picked up many times. The chain is built from TRBV5-1 and TRBJ2-7, with a tentative D call TRBD2 (6 bases). The CDR3 runs 14 residues. V dropped 4 bases and J dropped 3 bases, with 14 bases sitting between them. Germline loops: CDR1 SGHRS, CDR2 YFSETQ. Written as DNA, the CDR3 is TGCGCCAGCAGCCGGCGTGGAGGGAACTACGAGCAGTACTTC. Protein product: CASSRRGGNYEQYF.

Within the sample, this clonotype is medium-sized. The chain combines TRBV5-1 with TRBJ2-7; TRBD1 or TRBD2 may be the D gene (5 bases each). CDR1 and CDR2 (germline): SGHRS, YFSETQ. This CDR3 has 14 residues. Trimming stripped 0 bases from V and 2 bases from J, with 9 bases between. The CDR3 sequence: CASSLGETAYEQYF. As DNA, the CDR3 is TGCGCCAGCAGCTTGGGGGAGACAGCCTACGAGCAGTACTTC. The whole variable domain, remainder taken from reference TRBV5-1 and TRBJ2-7, is KAGVTQTPRYLIKTRGQQVTLSCSPISGHRSVSWYQQTPGQGLQFLFEYFSETQRNKGNFPGRFSGRQFSNSRSEMNVSTLELGDSALYLCASSLGETAYEQYFGPGTRLTVT.

Ten or more counts support this clonotype. The chain recombines TRBV30 with TRBJ2-1; 7 bases are shared with TRBD1. This CDR3 comprises 14 residues. Germline CDR1 GTSNPN, CDR2 SVGIG (reference sequence). The V gene end was trimmed by 2 bases and the J gene end by 3 bases; junction bases not matched to a gene: 4. CDR3 residues: CAWSWDSNYNEQFF. As DNA, the CDR3 is TGTGCCTGGAGTTGGGACAGCAACTACAATGAGCAGTTCTTC. Complete variable domain (other parts from reference TRBV30 and TRBJ2-1): SQTIHQWPATLVQPVGSPLSLECTVEGTSNPNLYWYRQAAGRGLQLLFYSVGIGQISSEVPQNLSASRPQDRQFILSSKKLLLSDSGFYLCAWSWDSNYNEQFFGPGTRLTVL.

The genes are TRBV10-3 and TRBJ2-3, with D unclear. Germline CDR1 ENHRY, CDR2 SYGVKD. The V end was cut by 0 bases, the J end by 2 bases, with 15 bases between. The CDR3 runs to 17 residues. In nucleotides, the CDR3 is TGTGCCATCAGTGAGTCAAGTCTCGGACGCGACACAGATACGCAGTATTTT. The encoded protein is CAISESSLGRDTDTQYF.